The 10 T cell receptor beta chains presented below share a single source sample, sequenced in a study of T-cell reconstitution after alpha-beta-depleted transplantation in children. Unique molecular identifiers tagged the TCRbeta library. TCRdb analysed the PCR reads with MiXCR anew, one entry per CDR3 protein. The table has hundreds of thousands of distinct CDR3 sequences, roughly 17% seen once. This specimen consisted of PBMCs from the stem cell graft donor, obtained from the stem cell graft. Receptors originate from a human donor who donated a stem cell graft to a child with acute myeloid leukemia.

This clonotype was seen only a few times. The chain has TRBV7-2 and TRBJ2-3; tentative D call: TRBD2 (5 bases). The CDR3 totals 13 residues. V was pared by 6 bases and J by 1 base, with 8 bases between. CDR1 is SGHTA and CDR2 is FQGNSA in the germline V gene. The DNA for the CDR3 is TGTGCCAGCAGTGGACTGCGCACAGATACGCAGTATTTT. Translation gives CASSGLRTDTQYF.

The V call is TRBV7-7, the J call TRBJ2-1; D is possibly TRBD2 (7 bases). Germline values: CDR1 SSHAT, CDR2 FNYEAQ (reference sequence). With 3 bases removed from V and 5 bases from J, the gap between germline ends came to 17 bases. The CDR3 runs 16 residues. The CDR3 protein is CASSLGGLGGNNEQFF. The CDR3, as DNA: TGTGCCAGCAGCTTGGGGGGGCTTGGTGGCAACAATGAGCAGTTCTTC.

In this sample, this clonotype turned up a few times. This chain connects TRBV20-1 to TRBJ2-3; 8 bases line up with TRBD1. Losses at the gene ends were 6 bases for V and 4 bases for J; bases not matched to a gene: 9. The germline V gene has CDR1 DFQATT and CDR2 SNEGSKA (reference sequence). The CDR3 contains 14 residues. CDR3 bases: TGCAGTGCCCCCGGGACAGGCTCCGCAGATACGCAGTATTTT. Translating it yields CSAPGTGSADTQYF.

This chain connects TRBV5-1 to TRBJ2-7, with 14 positions matching TRBD2. Germline CDR1 and CDR2: SGHRS and YFSETQ. The CDR3 is made up of 16 amino acids. V was clipped by 4 bases and J by 5 bases; unmatched bases: 8. The CDR3 DNA sequence: TGCGCCAGCAGCCCTCAAGGGACTAGCGGGGGTGACGAGCAGTACGTC. This encodes CASSPQGTSGGDEQYV.

The gene calls are TRBV6-1 and TRBJ2-7; possible D gene TRBD1, 6 bases. V lost 7 bases to trimming and J lost 0 bases, with 10 bases between them. Germline CDR1 reads MNHNS; CDR2 reads SASEGT. This CDR3 is 13 amino acids long. CDR3 DNA: TGTGCCAGCACGGGACACCTCTCCTACGAGCAGTACGTC. Amino acid sequence: CASTGHLSYEQYV.

This clonotype was seen repeatedly, ten times or more. The rearrangement joins TRBV29-1 to TRBJ2-3; 9 bases agree with TRBD2. V gave up 3 bases and J gave up 6 bases; unmatched junction bases: 4. The CDR3 consists of 13 residues. The germline CDR1 and CDR2 sequences are SQVTM and ANQGSEA. CDR3 loop: CSVEGLAGDTQYF. The DNA of the CDR3 is TGCAGCGTTGAGGGGCTAGCGGGGGATACGCAGTATTTT.

The table lists this clonotype with a few counts. The chain joins TRBV5-5 to TRBJ1-5, with D possibly matching TRBD1 (5 bases). The germline CDR1 and CDR2 sequences are SGHKS and YYEKEE (reference sequence). CDR3 length: 17 residues. Trimming pared 1 base from V and 0 bases from J, leaving 14 bases between. The CDR3 DNA is TGTGCCAGCAGCTTGTGGGGCGCCGGGTATAGCAATCAGCCCCAGCATTTT. The encoded protein is CASSLWGAGYSNQPQHF.

There are many counts of this clonotype. This chain links TRBV27 with TRBJ2-2; 7 bases line up with TRBD1. V gave up 6 bases and J gave up 4 bases; unmatched junction bases: 14. The CDR3 spans 17 residues. Germline values: CDR1 MNHEY, CDR2 SMNVEV (reference sequence). The CDR3 loop is CASSKPTPTGSTGELFF. CDR3 nucleotide sequence: TGTGCCAGCAGCAAACCCACCCCGACAGGGAGCACCGGGGAGCTGTTTTTT.

The V call is TRBV2, the J call TRBJ1-4; D may be TRBD1 (6 bases). Between the trimmed V and J ends, which lost 4 bases and 5 bases, there was a span of 20 bases. Germline loops: CDR1 SNHLY, CDR2 FYNNEI. CDR3 size: 17 residues. The CDR3 coding sequence is TGTGCCAGCAGTGGGGGCAGGACAGTCGGGGCGAATGAAAAACTGTTTTTT. Its translation is CASSGGRTVGANEKLFF.

This clonotype was counted ten times or more. The V call is TRBV20-1, the J call TRBJ1-1, with TRBD1 as a possible D gene (5 bases). The CDR3 has 15 amino acids. Germline-derived CDR1 and CDR2 are DFQATT and SNEGSKA (reference sequence). Trimming stripped 3 bases from V and 3 bases from J, with 17 bases between. The CDR3, as DNA: TGCAGTGCTAGCGCAGCCAGGGCCTCGTACACTGAAGCTTTCTTT. This translates into CSASAARASYTEAFF.